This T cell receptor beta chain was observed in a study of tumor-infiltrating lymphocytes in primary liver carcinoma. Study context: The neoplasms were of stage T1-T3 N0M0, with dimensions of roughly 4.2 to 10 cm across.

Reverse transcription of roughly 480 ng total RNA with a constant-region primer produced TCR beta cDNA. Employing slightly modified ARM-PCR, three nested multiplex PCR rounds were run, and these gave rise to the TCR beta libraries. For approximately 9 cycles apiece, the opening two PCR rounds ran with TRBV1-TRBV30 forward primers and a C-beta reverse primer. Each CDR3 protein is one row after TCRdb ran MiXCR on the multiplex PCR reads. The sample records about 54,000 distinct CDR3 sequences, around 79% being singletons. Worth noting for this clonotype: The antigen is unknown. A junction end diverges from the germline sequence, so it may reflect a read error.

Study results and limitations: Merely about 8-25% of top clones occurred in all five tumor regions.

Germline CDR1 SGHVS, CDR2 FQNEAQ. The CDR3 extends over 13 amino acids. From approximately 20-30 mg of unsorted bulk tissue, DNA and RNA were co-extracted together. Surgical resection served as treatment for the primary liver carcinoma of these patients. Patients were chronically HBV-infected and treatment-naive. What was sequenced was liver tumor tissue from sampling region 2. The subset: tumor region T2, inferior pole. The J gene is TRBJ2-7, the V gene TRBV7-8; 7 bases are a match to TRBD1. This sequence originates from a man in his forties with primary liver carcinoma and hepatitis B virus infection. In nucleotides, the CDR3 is TGTGACAGCAGGGGGTATACATCCTACGAGCAGTACTTC. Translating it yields CDSRGYTSYEQYF.